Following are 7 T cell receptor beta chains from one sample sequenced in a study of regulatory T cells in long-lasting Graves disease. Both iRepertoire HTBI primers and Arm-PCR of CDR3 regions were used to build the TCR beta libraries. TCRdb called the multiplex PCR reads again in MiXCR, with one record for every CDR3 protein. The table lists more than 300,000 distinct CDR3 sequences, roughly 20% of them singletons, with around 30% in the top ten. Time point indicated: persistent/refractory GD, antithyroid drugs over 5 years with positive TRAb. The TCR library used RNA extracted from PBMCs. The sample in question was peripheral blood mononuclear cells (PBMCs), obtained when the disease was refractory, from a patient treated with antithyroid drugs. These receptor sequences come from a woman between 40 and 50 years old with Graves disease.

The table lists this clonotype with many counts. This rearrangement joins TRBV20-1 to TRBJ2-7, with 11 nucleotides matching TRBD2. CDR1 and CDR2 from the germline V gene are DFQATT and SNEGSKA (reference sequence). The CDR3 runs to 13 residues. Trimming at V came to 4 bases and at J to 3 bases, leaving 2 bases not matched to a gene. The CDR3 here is CSANLAGGYEQYF. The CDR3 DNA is TGCAGTGCTAATCTAGCGGGGGGCTACGAGCAGTACTTC.

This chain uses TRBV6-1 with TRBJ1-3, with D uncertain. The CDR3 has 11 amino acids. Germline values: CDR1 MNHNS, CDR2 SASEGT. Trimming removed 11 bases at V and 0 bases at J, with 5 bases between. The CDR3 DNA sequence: TGTGCCGCCCTCTCTGGAAACACCATATATTTT. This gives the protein CAALSGNTIYF.

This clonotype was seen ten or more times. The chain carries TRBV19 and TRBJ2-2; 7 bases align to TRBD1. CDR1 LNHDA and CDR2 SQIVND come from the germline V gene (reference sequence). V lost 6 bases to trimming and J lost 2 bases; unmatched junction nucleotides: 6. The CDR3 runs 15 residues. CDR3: CASSKRQGNTGELFF. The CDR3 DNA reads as TGTGCCAGTAGCAAGAGACAGGGAAACACCGGGGAGCTGTTTTTT.

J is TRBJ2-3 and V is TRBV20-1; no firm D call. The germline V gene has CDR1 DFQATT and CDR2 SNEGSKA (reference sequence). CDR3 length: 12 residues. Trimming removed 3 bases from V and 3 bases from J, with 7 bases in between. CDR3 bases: TGCAGTGCTAGTGCCCTAACAGATACGCAGTATTTT. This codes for CSASALTDTQYF.

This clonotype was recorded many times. CDR3 amino acids: CASSQDTTRETQYF. In nucleotides, the CDR3 is TGTGCCAGCAGCCAAGACACGACAAGAGAGACCCAGTACTTC. The rearrangement joins TRBV3-1 to TRBJ2-5; D not resolved. Trimming shortened V by 0 bases and J by 4 bases, and 9 bases separated the two germline ends. The CDR3 length is 14 residues. In germline, CDR1 is LGHDT, CDR2 YNNKEL (reference sequence).

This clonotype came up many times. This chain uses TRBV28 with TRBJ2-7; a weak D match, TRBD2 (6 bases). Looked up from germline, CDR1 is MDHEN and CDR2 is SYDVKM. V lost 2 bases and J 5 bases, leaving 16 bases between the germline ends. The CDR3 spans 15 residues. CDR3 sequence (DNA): TGTGCCAGCAGTTTAATTTCGGCGGGAAGGAACGAGCAGTACTTC. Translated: CASSLISAGRNEQYF.

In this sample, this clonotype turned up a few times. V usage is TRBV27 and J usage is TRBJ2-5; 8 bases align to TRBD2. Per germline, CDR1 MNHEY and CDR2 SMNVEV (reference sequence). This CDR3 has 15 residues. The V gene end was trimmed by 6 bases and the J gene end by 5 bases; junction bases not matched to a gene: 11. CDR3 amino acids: CASSPGGRAGETQYF. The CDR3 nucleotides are TGTGCCAGCAGCCCGGGGGGGAGAGCTGGGGAGACCCAGTACTTC.